This T cell receptor (beta chain) is from a study of Ad26.COV2.S vaccination and SARS-CoV-2 variants (dated by TCRdb to 2020 to 2022). Some background on the complete study: Vaccine-arm donors came from COV1001, a multicentre, randomized, double-blind, placebo-controlled phase I-IIa trial of Ad26.COV2.S in healthy adults. Trial participants were randomized into five groups of five: low-dose or high-dose Ad26.COV2.S given once or twice, or placebo on both occasions. Throughout the experiments and outcome assessment, investigators stayed blinded to trial group allocation. The specificity and breadth of SARS-CoV-2-reactive T cell receptors after Ad26.COV2.S vaccination were assessed by TCRbeta repertoire sequencing. A total of 32 samples were included in the TCR-sequenced set, comprising roughly 20 Ad26.COV2.S vaccine recipients, 5 placebo recipients and 8 SARS-CoV-2 convalescent individuals. Ad26.COV2.S was administered intramuscularly at a dose of 5x10^10 or 1x10^11 viral particles, either as one shot or as two shots given 56 days apart. What the research found in general, with its limitations: Substantial breadth of spike-specific CD8+ and CD4+ T cell responses was reported after vaccination. The authors noted that the TCR breadth and depth analyses may have underestimated total T cell responses. The study lacked the statistical power to compare responses across vaccine doses or regimens. Spike-specific TCR breadth was higher in Ad26.COV2.S recipients than in placebo recipients (P = 0.0014). Vaccine and placebo recipients had similar non-spike TCR breadth, a finding consistent with the vaccine containing only spike.

The immunoSEQ Assay was the method used to sequence TCRbeta CDR3 regions. After extraction, genomic DNA underwent amplification by bias-controlled multiplex PCR, followed by high-throughput sequencing. From the authors' description of their analysis: To quantify the absolute abundance of every unique TCRbeta CDR3 region, sequences were collapsed and filtered. T cell fraction was estimated by normalization of TCRbeta template counts to usable DNA, with usable DNA being measured through amplification of reference genes present in all nucleated cells. Repertoire TCRs were annotated as SARS-CoV-2-specific by exact matching of V gene, CDR3 amino acid sequence and J gene to a known reactive TCR set. The reference SARS-CoV-2 TCR set came from MIRA and was filtered for enrichment in COVID-19-positive ImmuneCODE repertoires, removing public or cross-reactive TCRs. Based on the MIRA antigens, annotated TCRs were further analysed at the level of specific ORF or position within ORF. Breadth was defined as annotated unique rearrangements over total unique productive rearrangements; depth was the summed frequency of those rearrangements. Two-sided Wilcoxon rank-sum tests were applied when comparing TCR breadth between groups. TCRdb obtained this table from immuneACCESS and retained in-frame rearrangements with V and J assigned. These tables miss some clones; where compared with another copy, unresolved V genes account for less than half of the shortfall, and the remainder is unexplained. That table supplies the V and J calls and clone size; D and trimming were determined from the DNA. The sample includes some 480,000 clones, with roughly nine tenths observed a single time. The ten largest clones represent 10% to 15% of the sample.

Based on the germline V gene (reference sequence), the CDR1 and CDR2 sequences are GTSNPN and SVGIG. The CDR3 measures 14 amino acids from cysteine to phenylalanine. The only DNA kept is the CDR3, 42 bases in frame from the first base. The germline ends are 11 bases apart after V is trimmed by 2 bases and J by 0 bases. Comments on this clone: The antigen it recognizes is unknown. Per-base qualities were not stored, and no clone one base away is much larger.

The treatment or condition tag for this specimen amounts to: roughly 20 received Ad26.COV2.S at low or high dose, single or two shots; 5 received placebo; per-sample allocation not given. For vaccine and placebo recipients, the sequenced repertoires came from samples collected on day 63 after the first injection. Cohort 1b enrolled about two dozen adults aged 18-55 years at a single site in Boston, USA, between 29 July and 7 August 2020. Ad26.COV2.S was a replication-incompetent adenovirus type 26 vector expressing a prefusion-stabilized SARS-CoV-2 spike protein from the original Wuhan strain. The clonotype comes from a person between 18 and 65 years old who received the Ad26.COV2.S COVID-19 vaccine or a placebo. The chain uses TRBV30 and TRBJ2-7, and possibly TRBD2, on 5 matching bases. This material consisted of peripheral blood, taken in a trial of Ad26.COV2.S vaccine versus placebo. Here the CDR3 is given as CAWSLTGGSYEQYF. At the DNA level, the sequence is TGTGCCTGGAGTCTTACCGGAGGCTCCTACGAGCAGTACTTC.